The 7 T cell receptor beta chains reported below all come from one sample, sequenced in a study of cytomegalovirus exposure and HLA in healthy donors. Primers: 60 Vbeta forward and 13 Jbeta reverse. Measured with immunoSEQ multiplex PCR; TCRdb has only the in-frame clones, and not every one. The table shows some 120,000 clones, with around 72% occurring only once. The sample taken for sequencing was PBMCs. The receptor set was obtained from a man younger than 45 in good health and CMV-seronegative.

CDR3 bases: TGTGCCAGCAGCTTTGGATCCCTAGACTCTGGAAACACCATATATTTT. It encodes CASSFGSLDSGNTIYF. V is TRBV5-4 and J is TRBJ1-3; D remains ambiguous. The CDR3 covers 16 residues. Germline V gives CDR1 SGHNT, CDR2 YYREEE (reference sequence). With 2 bases removed from V and 0 bases from J, the gap between germline ends came to 12 bases.

CDR3 DNA sequence: TGTGCCAGCAGTTTTATAGGGGTCTCCTATAATTCACCCCTCCACTTT. Protein sequence: CASSFIGVSYNSPLHF. The gene calls are TRBV27 and TRBJ1-6; D is perhaps TRBD1 (5 bases). This CDR3 region has 16 residues. CDR1 is MNHEY, CDR2 SMNVEV, per germline (reference sequence). Deletions cut 3 bases from V and 0 bases from J, with 9 bases between.

The CDR3 loop reads CASSYTQLLGSPLHF. The DNA for the CDR3 is TGTGCCAGCAGTTATACCCAGCTACTAGGTTCACCCCTCCACTTT. The gene calls are TRBV6-6 and TRBJ1-6; no clear D. CDR1 is MNHNY and CDR2 is SVGAGI in the germline V gene (reference sequence). The CDR3 has 15 residues. Deletions cut 3 bases from V and 9 bases from J, with 15 bases between.

The V gene is TRBV6-6, the J gene TRBJ1-2, with 7 bases lining up with TRBD1. The V gene end was trimmed by 6 bases and the J gene end by 1 base; junction bases not matched to a gene: 11. The CDR3 covers 16 residues. Per the germline V gene, CDR1 is MNHNY and CDR2 is SVGAGI (reference sequence). CDR3 bases: TGTGCCAGCAGCCAGGGGGGCAGAGAGGGTAACTATGGCTACACCTTC. Protein: CASSQGGREGNYGYTF.

The chain joins TRBV30 to TRBJ1-3; D is unresolved. The CDR3 is made up of 11 amino acids. CDR1 GTSNPN and CDR2 SVGIG come from the germline V gene (reference sequence). CDR3 nucleotides: TGTGCTGCGGGGACTGGAAACACCATATATTTT. Residues: CAAGTGNTIYF.

The rearrangement links TRBV25-1 to TRBJ2-7; D is unclear. Germline V gene data show CDR1 as MGHDK and CDR2 as SYGVNS. V shed 1 base and J shed 3 bases, with 13 bases lying between them. The CDR3 runs 15 residues. The DNA for the CDR3 is TGTGCCAGCAGTGAATTATCTATTCGAGGCTACGAGCAGTACTTC. Its protein is CASSELSIRGYEQYF.

V gene TRBV7-8 combines with J gene TRBJ2-7; D is possibly TRBD2 (5 bases). Germline V gene sequence: CDR1 SGHVS, CDR2 FQNEAQ. CDR3 size: 16 residues. V was clipped by 6 bases and J by 7 bases, with 25 bases between them. The CDR3 loop reads CASSIGILRGPREQYF. CDR3 coding DNA: TGTGCCAGCAGTATTGGTATACTACGAGGGCCCAGGGAGCAGTACTTC.